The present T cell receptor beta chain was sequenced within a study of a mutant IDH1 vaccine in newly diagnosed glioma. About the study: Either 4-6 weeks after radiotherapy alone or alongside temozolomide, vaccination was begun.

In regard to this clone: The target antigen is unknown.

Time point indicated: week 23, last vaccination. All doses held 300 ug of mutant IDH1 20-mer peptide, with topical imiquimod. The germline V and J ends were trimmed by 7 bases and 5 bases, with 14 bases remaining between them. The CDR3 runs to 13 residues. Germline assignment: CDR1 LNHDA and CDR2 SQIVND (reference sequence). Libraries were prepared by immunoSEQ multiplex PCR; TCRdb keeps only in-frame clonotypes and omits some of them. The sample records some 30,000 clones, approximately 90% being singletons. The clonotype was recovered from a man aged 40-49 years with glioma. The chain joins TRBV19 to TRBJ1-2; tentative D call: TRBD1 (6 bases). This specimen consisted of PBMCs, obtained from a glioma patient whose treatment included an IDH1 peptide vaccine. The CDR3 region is CASTHQGYYGYTF. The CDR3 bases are TGTGCCAGTACTCACCAGGGGTATTATGGCTACACCTTC.